The T cell receptor beta chain described here comes from a study of beta chain bispecific antibodies for T cell cancers. T cells were expanded from blood mononuclear cells for about 3 days with anti-CD3 OKT3 or CD3/CD28 beads. 5 x 10^4 or so normal T cells were cocultured with 5 x 10^4 or so target cells and bispecific antibody. Clonotypes were quantified using unique molecular identifier barcodes. TCRdb recomputed calls from the 5' RACE reads with MiXCR, one row per CDR3 protein. The sample has more than 15,000 distinct CDR3 sequences, 2.1% seen once. Study-wide results and limits: In these mixed samples, most targeted TRBV reads derived from the leukemia cell line.

V dropped 6 bases and J dropped 0 bases, with 15 bases sitting between them. The CDR3 is made up of 15 amino acids. Germline CDR1 reads MNHEY; CDR2 reads SMNVEV (reference sequence). Ten or more counts support this clonotype. Its antigen is not known. The chain joins TRBV27 to TRBJ2-7; D is ambiguous. Material for sequencing was healthy donor T cells cultured with leukemia cells. The source is a human donor in good health. Some clones in this sample may be carry-over from other donors' samples. The CDR3 loop reads CASSPTQDGSYEQYF. CDR3 bases: TGTGCCAGCAGCCCCACGCAAGATGGCTCCTACGAGCAGTACTTC.